The 19 T cell receptor beta chains presented below share a single source sample, sequenced in a study of T-cell reconstitution after alpha-beta-depleted transplantation in children. The authors prepared the TCRbeta library with unique molecular identifiers. MiXCR, applied by TCRdb to the PCR reads, yields one record per CDR3 protein. The sample yields 500,000 to 600,000 distinct CDR3 sequences, 30% to 35% seen once. The specimen was PBMCs from the stem cell graft donor, collected from the stem cell graft. The receptors come from a human donor who donated a stem cell graft to a child with aplastic anemia.

The genes are TRBV29-1 and TRBJ1-2; maybe TRBD1 (5 bases). The CDR3 is 10 amino acids. Germline V gene lookup returns CDR1 SQVTM and CDR2 ANQGSEA. Trimming left V 5 bases short and J 9 bases short, with 10 bases between. CDR3 nucleotide sequence: TGCAGCGTTCAGGGCGAGAGCTACACCTTC. Translating gives CSVQGESYTF.

This chain uses TRBV28 with TRBJ2-7; TRBD1 matches 8 bases. The CDR3 spans 13 residues. V lost 10 bases, J lost 3 bases, and 8 bases stayed unmatched. From germline, CDR1 is MDHEN and CDR2 SYDVKM. CDR3 loop: CATSGTGHYEQYF. DNA for the CDR3: TGTGCCACCTCCGGGACAGGCCACTACGAGCAGTACTTC.

The V gene is TRBV6-2 or TRBV6-3, the J gene TRBJ2-5; no clear D. This CDR3 spans 14 amino acids. Trimming shortened V by 4 bases and J by 5 bases, and 14 bases separated the two germline ends. Germline-derived CDR1 and CDR2 are MNHEY and SVGEGT. CDR3 protein: CASSLTAFWETQYF. In DNA form, the CDR3 reads TGTGCCAGCAGTTTGACGGCGTTTTGGGAGACCCAGTACTTC.

This clonotype was seen just once. V usage is TRBV28 and J usage is TRBJ1-1; D possibly corresponds to TRBD1 (5 bases). The V and J ends lost 2 bases and 1 base respectively, with 11 bases between them. The CDR3 totals 15 residues. CDR1 and CDR2 from the germline V gene are MDHEN and SYDVKM. The CDR3 nucleotides read TGTGCCAGCAGTTTAATAAGACAGTCGAACACTGAAGCTTTCTTT. Protein sequence: CASSLIRQSNTEAFF.

CDR3 sequence (DNA): TGTGCCAGCAGCGTAGGACTGGGGTCTGAAGCTTTCTTT. Its translation: CASSVGLGSEAFF. The chain carries TRBV9 and TRBJ1-1; no firm D call. Germline lookup yields CDR1 SGDLS and CDR2 YYNGEE. The CDR3 totals 13 residues. V lost 0 bases to trimming and J lost 6 bases, with 9 bases between them.

This clonotype was detected a few times. The rearrangement joins TRBV5-6 to TRBJ2-3, with D hard to call. Per the germline V gene, CDR1 is SGHDT and CDR2 is YYEEEE. The CDR3 spans 16 residues. V was pared by 4 bases and J by 0 bases, with 15 bases between. DNA of the CDR3: TGTGCCAGCAGCCTGCCGGATGGCTTTAGCACAGATACGCAGTATTTT. Translation gives CASSLPDGFSTDTQYF.

The sample holds a few counts of this clonotype. The chain links TRBV5-1 to TRBJ2-3; D might be TRBD1 or TRBD2, each matching 5 bases. The CDR3 runs 14 residues. Germline CDR1 is SGHRS and CDR2 is YFSETQ. Trimming stripped 1 base from V and 2 bases from J, with 8 bases between. This CDR3 is CASSLRDATDTQYF. The CDR3 nucleotides are TGCGCCAGCAGCTTGAGGGACGCCACAGATACGCAGTATTTT.

This sequence joins TRBV6-2 or TRBV6-3 and TRBJ2-1; 8 nucleotides line up with TRBD2. CDR1 and CDR2 (germline): MNHEY, SVGEGT. The CDR3 covers 16 residues. Losses at the gene ends were 6 bases for V and 2 bases for J; bases not matched to a gene: 9. The CDR3 region has the DNA TGTGCCAGCAGGCCGTCCCTGCGGGGGGCCTACAATGAGCAGTTCTTC. This encodes CASRPSLRGAYNEQFF.

V usage is TRBV24-1 and J usage is TRBJ1-2; 7 bases agree with TRBD1. J lost 3 bases, V lost 3 bases, and 3 bases had no gene match. Germline CDR1 and CDR2: KGHDR and SFDVKD. This CDR3 is built from 14 residues. The CDR3 DNA reads as TGTGCCACCAGTGATGCCACAGGGGACTATGGCTACACCTTC. It specifies CATSDATGDYGYTF.

The chain carries TRBV24-1 and TRBJ2-5; D remains unclear. CDR1 and CDR2 from the germline V gene are KGHDR and SFDVKD. CDR3 length equals 14 residues. V was pared by 4 bases and J by 1 base, with 9 bases between. CDR3 bases: TGTGCCACCAGTGAGGTGGAGTCCCAAGAGACCCAGTACTTC. Protein: CATSEVESQETQYF.

The chain links TRBV20-1 to TRBJ1-6; D is undetermined. CDR1 is DFQATT, CDR2 SNEGSKA, per germline (reference sequence). The CDR3 totals 14 residues. Between the trimmed V and J ends, which lost 4 bases and 7 bases, there was a span of 14 bases. CDR3 nucleotides: TGCAGTGCTACGAAGACGGCGAAAAATTCACCCCTCCACTTT. Residues: CSATKTAKNSPLHF.

This clonotype was counted only a few times. The genes are TRBV20-1 and TRBJ2-3; 7 bases agree with TRBD2. CDR3 length equals 15 residues. Trimming took 6 bases from V and 1 from J; bases not matched to a gene: 10. Germline assignment: CDR1 DFQATT and CDR2 SNEGSKA (reference sequence). The CDR3: CSADLGGSGTDTQYF. CDR3 DNA sequence: TGCAGTGCCGACCTCGGCGGGAGCGGCACAGATACGCAGTATTTT.

This clonotype showed up just a few times. The V and J genes are TRBV7-2 and TRBJ1-1; D perhaps matches TRBD1 (5 bases). The germline CDR1 and CDR2 sequences are SGHTA and FQGNSA. The CDR3 extends over 16 amino acids. V dropped 1 base and J dropped 5 bases, with 17 bases sitting between them. The CDR3 here is CASSLVGAGGKTEAFF. The CDR3 DNA sequence: TGTGCCAGCAGCTTAGTTGGGGCGGGGGGGAAAACTGAAGCTTTCTTT.

This clonotype was seen a handful of times. The chain couples TRBV6-1 to TRBJ2-3; D may be TRBD1 (6 bases). The CDR3 has 13 residues. The V gene lost 8 bases and the J gene lost 2 bases, with 11 bases spanning the gap. Germline V gene lookup returns CDR1 MNHNS and CDR2 SASEGT. In nucleotides, the CDR3 is TGTGCCAGCTATGACAGGCTCACAGATACGCAGTATTTT. It specifies CASYDRLTDTQYF.

This clonotype was counted only a few times. The chain links TRBV12-3 or TRBV12-4 to TRBJ2-7; D uncertain. V gave up 6 bases and J gave up 0 bases, with 18 bases separating them. This CDR3 has 16 residues. The DNA for the CDR3 is TGTGCCAGCAGCCTGGTTCCGGGCCCGAGCTCCTACGAGCAGTACTTC. Translating gives CASSLVPGPSSYEQYF.

The chain uses TRBV7-2 and TRBJ2-3, with TRBD2 matching 7 bases. V gave up 5 bases and J gave up 1 base; unmatched junction bases: 12. This CDR3 is built from 17 residues. CDR1 and CDR2 from the germline V gene are SGHTA and FQGNSA. The CDR3 sequence: CASSPNWRAGGTDTQYF. Here the CDR3 DNA reads TGTGCCAGCAGCCCCAATTGGCGCGCGGGGGGCACAGATACGCAGTATTTT.

The chain recombines TRBV7-2 with TRBJ2-3; no firm D call. The V gene lost 6 bases and the J gene lost 13 bases, with 20 bases spanning the gap. Germline CDR1 SGHTA, CDR2 FQGNSA. The CDR3 has 13 amino acids. The CDR3, as DNA: TGTGCCAGCAGGGGTGGGCCCACCCAGAGCGAGTATTTT. Its protein is CASRGGPTQSEYF.

This clonotype was seen more than once but under ten times. The V and J genes are TRBV30 and TRBJ1-2; the match to TRBD1 covers 8 bases. The CDR3 sequence is 13 residues long. The germline V gene has CDR1 GTSNPN and CDR2 SVGIG (reference sequence). V gave up 3 bases and J gave up 8 bases; unmatched junction bases: 8. The DNA of the CDR3 is TGTGCCTGGAGCACTACAGGGGGAGGCGGCTACACCTTC. Protein sequence: CAWSTTGGGGYTF.

The chain joins TRBV30 to TRBJ1-5; 7 bases match TRBD1. The CDR3 consists of 16 residues. Germline values: CDR1 GTSNPN, CDR2 SVGIG (reference sequence). V lost 2 bases and J lost 0; bases outside the gene matches: 7. The CDR3 nucleotides read TGTGCCTGGAGTTCAGGGGGAATCTATAGCAATCAGCCCCAGCATTTT. The encoded protein is CAWSSGGIYSNQPQHF.